This T cell receptor (beta chain) is drawn from a study of OX40 agonist ivuxolimab in advanced cancers. CDR3 length equals 13 residues. Germline CDR1 KGHSH, CDR2 LQKENI. Deletions cut 3 bases from V and 3 bases from J, with 6 bases between. TCRdb's table, derived via immunoSEQ multiplex PCR, lists solely in-frame clones and lacks some. Here the sample spans roughly 90,000 clones, more than 75% being singletons. Specimen: CD4+ or CD8+ T cells sorted from blood, collected in a trial of the OX40 agonist ivuxolimab. This chain uses TRBV18 with TRBJ1-5; D remains unclear. The origin of this receptor is an adult with an advanced solid tumor such as melanoma, head and neck, liver or kidney cancer. The DNA of the CDR3 is TGTGCCAGCTCACCCAGGTCCAATCAGCCCCAGCATTTT. Protein sequence: CASSPRSNQPQHF.